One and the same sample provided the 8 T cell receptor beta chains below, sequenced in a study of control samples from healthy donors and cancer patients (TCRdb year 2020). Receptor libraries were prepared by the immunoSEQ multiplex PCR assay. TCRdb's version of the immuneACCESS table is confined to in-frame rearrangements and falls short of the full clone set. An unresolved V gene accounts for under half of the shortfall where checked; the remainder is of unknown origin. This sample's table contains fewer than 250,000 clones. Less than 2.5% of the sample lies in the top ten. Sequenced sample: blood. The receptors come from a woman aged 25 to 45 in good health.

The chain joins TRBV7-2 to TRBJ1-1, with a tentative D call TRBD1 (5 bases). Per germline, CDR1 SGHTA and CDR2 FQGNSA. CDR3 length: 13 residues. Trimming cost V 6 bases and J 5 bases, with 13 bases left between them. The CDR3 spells CASRLEGWTEAFF. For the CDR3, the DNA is TGTGCCAGCAGACTGGAGGGGTGGACTGAAGCTTTCTTT.

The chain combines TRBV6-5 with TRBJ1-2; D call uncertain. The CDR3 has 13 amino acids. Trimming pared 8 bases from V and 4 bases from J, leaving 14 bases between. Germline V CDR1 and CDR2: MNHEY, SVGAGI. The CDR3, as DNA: TGTGCCAGCCCGGGAGTTTTAAGCTATGGCTACACCTTC. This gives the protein CASPGVLSYGYTF.

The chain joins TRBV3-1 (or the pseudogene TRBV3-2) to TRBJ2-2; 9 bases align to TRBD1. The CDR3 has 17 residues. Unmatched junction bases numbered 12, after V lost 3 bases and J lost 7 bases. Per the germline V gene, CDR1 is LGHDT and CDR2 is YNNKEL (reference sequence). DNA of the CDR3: TGTGCCAGCAGCCACTATACCGGGACAGGGTCTGACGGGGAGCTGTTTTTT. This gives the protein CASSHYTGTGSDGELFF.

The CDR3 DNA sequence: TGTGCCAGCAGTTTGAACCTCAATCAGCCCCAGCATTTT. Its translation: CASSLNLNQPQHF. J is TRBJ1-5 and V is TRBV27; the D is unclear. The V and J ends lost 3 bases and 3 bases respectively, with 6 bases between them. The germline CDR1 and CDR2 sequences are MNHEY and SMNVEV (reference sequence). This CDR3 contains 13 residues.

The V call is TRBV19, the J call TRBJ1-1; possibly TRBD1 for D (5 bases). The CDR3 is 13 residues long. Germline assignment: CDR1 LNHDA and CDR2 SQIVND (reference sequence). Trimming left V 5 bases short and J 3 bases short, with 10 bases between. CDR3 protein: CASSAGTYTEAFF. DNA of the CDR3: TGTGCCAGTAGTGCCGGGACCTACACTGAAGCTTTCTTT.

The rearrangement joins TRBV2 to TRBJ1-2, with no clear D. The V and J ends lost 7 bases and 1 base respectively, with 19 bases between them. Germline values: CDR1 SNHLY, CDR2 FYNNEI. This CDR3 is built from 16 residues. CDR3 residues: CASTPFRRPGNYGYTF. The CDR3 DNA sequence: TGTGCCAGCACCCCGTTTAGACGCCCGGGTAACTATGGCTACACCTTC. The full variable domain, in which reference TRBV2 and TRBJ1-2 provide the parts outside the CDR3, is EPEVTQTPSHQVTQMGQEVILRCVPISNHLYFYWYRQILGQKVEFLVSFYNNEISEKSEIFDDQFSVERPDGSNFTLKIRSTKLEDSAMYFCASTPFRRPGNYGYTFGSGTRLTVV.

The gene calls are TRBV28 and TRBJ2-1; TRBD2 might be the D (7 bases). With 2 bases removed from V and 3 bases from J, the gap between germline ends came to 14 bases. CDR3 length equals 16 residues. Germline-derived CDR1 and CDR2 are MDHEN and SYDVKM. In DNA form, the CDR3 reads TGTGCCAGCAGTTTACCCTGGGGAGGGGGCTACAATGAGCAGTTCTTC. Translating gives CASSLPWGGGYNEQFF. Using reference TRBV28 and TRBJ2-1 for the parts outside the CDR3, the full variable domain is DVKVTQSSRYLVKRTGEKVFLECVQDMDHENMFWYRQDPGLGLRLIYFSYDVKMKEKGDIPEGYSVSREKKERFSLILESASTNQTSMYLCASSLPWGGGYNEQFFGPGTRLTVL.

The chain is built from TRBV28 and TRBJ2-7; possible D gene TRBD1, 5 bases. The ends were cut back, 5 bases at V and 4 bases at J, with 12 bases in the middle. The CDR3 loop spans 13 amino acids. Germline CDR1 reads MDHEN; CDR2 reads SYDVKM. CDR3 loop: CASSPDPGYEQYF. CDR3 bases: TGTGCCAGCAGTCCGGACCCAGGGTACGAGCAGTACTTC.